The rows below give T cell receptor beta chains drawn from one sample of a study of blood T cells in healthy people across ages. TCRdb called the 5' RACE reads again in MiXCR, with one record for every CDR3 protein. The sample yields nearly 800,000 distinct CDR3 sequences, 20% to 30% seen once. Separately, the same data were catalogued under a study of T cells of mothers and their children.

The sample consisted of blood. Source of these receptors: a boy between 10 and 17 years old in good health. Each CDR3 is given with its conserved first and last residue. Size values are once, few and many counts, or a class for expanded clones, and some rows have none.

j_call v_call clone_size cdr3_aa
TRBJ2-2 TRBV4-3 few CASSQDPQDLVPGELFF
TRBJ2-5 TRBV28 few CASSTHTETQYF
TRBJ1-1 TRBV7-2 few CASSVATATEAFF
TRBJ2-1 TRBV5-1 few CASSFGSSGRAGEQFF
TRBJ2-3 TRBV20-1 few CSASGLGSDTQYF
TRBJ2-3 TRBV28 NA CASKDSRGSTDTQYF
TRBJ2-3 TRBV12-3/TRBV12-4 NA CASSLPGQGIDTQYF
TRBJ2-4 TRBV20-1 NA CSAREYGTGQNIQYF
TRBJ2-7 TRBV2 few CASSVGIPGSYEQYF
TRBJ2-1 TRBV15 once CATSRDSGDEQFF
TRBJ1-2 TRBV20-1 few CSAPAQDRYNYGYTF
TRBJ1-4 TRBV28 NA CASSLQITNEKLFF
TRBJ2-7 TRBV12-3/TRBV12-4 many CASSPRPYEQYF
TRBJ1-6 TRBV4-3 few CASSQDLPGGNSPLHF
TRBJ1-4 TRBV7-3 NA CASSSSCGGRLTNEKLFF
TRBJ1-4 TRBV24-1 few CATSDPDGPDEKLFF
TRBJ1-5 TRBV28 NA CASSAARVRGQPQHF
TRBJ2-1 TRBV7-9 few CASSWSRGQNYNEQFF
TRBJ2-7 TRBV6-2/TRBV6-3 NA CASSYFQGLPYAEQYF
TRBJ2-5 TRBV29-1 NA CSVESDSGAGTQYF
TRBJ2-2 TRBV11-2 NA CASSTLRDTGELFF
TRBJ2-7 TRBV7-6 NA CASSWSSGGNEQYF
TRBJ2-1 TRBV7-9 few CASSSMQPTSGSPDEQFF
TRBJ1-4 TRBV29-1 few CSVVDRENEKLFF
TRBJ2-1 TRBV28 NA CASSLTTIVQRENVNEQFF
TRBJ2-4 TRBV3-1 NA CASSPGTRNIQYF
TRBJ1-1 TRBV2 few CASSERRITEAFF